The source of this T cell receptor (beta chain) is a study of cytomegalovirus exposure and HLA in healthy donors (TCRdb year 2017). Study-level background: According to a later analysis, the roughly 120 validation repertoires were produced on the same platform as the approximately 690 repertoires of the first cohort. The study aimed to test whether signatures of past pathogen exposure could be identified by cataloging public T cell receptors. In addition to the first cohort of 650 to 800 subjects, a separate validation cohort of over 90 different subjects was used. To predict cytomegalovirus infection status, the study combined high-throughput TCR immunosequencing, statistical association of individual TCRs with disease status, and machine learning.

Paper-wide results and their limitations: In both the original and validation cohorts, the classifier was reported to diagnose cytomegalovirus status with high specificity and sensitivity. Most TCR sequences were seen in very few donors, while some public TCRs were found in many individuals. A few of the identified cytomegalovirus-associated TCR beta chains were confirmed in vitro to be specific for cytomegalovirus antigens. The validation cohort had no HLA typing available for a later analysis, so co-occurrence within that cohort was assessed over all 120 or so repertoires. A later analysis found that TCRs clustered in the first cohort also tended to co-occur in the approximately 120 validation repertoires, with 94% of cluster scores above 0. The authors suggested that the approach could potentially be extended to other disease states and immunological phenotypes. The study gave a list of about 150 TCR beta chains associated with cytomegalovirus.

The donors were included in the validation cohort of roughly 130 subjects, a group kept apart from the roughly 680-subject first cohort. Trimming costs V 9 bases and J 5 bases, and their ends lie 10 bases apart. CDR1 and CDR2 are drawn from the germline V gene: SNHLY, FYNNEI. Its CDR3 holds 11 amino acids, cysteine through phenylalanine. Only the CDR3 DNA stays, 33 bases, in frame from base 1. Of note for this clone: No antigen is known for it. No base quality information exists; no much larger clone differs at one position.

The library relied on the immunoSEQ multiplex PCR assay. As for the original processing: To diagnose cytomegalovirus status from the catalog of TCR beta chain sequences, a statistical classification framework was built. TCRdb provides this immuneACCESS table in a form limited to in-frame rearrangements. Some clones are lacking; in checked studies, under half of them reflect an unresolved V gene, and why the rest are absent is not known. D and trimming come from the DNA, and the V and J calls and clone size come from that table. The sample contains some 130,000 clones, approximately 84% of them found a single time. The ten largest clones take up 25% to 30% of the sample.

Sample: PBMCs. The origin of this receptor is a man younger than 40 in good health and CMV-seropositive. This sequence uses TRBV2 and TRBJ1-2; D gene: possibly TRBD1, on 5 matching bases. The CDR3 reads CARGRRYGYTF. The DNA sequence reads TGTGCCAGGGGGCGAAGATATGGCTACACCTTC.